The clone carrying this TCR beta chain was counted a single time. The data originate from a study of blood T cell repertoires in COVID-19. From germline, CDR1 is SEHNR and CDR2 FQNEAQ (reference sequence). CDR3 length equals 15 residues. Trimming removed 5 bases from V and 0 bases from J, with 11 bases in between. Some clones are missing from TCRdb's copy, which holds only in-frame ones; the method was immunoSEQ multiplex PCR. The table includes 200,000 to 250,000 clones, roughly nine tenths detected once. This receptor was obtained from a woman in her thirties with acute COVID-19. Material: PBMCs or T cells enriched from blood (not recorded which). V is TRBV7-9 and J is TRBJ2-1, with D possibly being TRBD1 (6 bases). This CDR3 is CASSPGHNSYNEQFF. Written as DNA, the CDR3 is TGTGCCAGCAGCCCGGGACACAACTCCTACAATGAGCAGTTCTTC.